The 26 T cell receptor beta chains in this list originate from one sample, sequenced in a study. Each CDR3 protein is one row after TCRdb ran MiXCR on the 5' RACE reads. This sample has 20,000 to 25,000 distinct CDR3 sequences, with under 40% found just once. Sequencing was carried out using tumor-infiltrating naive CD4+ T cells sorted from the breast tumor. Subset defined: naive CD4+ T cells, CD4+CD45RA+CD25-. All receptors come from a female donor with breast cancer.

This clonotype showed up just a few times. V and J are TRBV4-2 and TRBJ1-2; maybe TRBD1 (6 bases). Germline V gene lookup returns CDR1 LGHNA and CDR2 YNFKEQ. The V end lost 0 bases, the J end lost 0 bases, and 14 bases lay between the germline ends. The CDR3 length is 17 residues. The CDR3 reads CASSQDARRGSNYGYTF. DNA for the CDR3: TGTGCCAGCAGCCAAGATGCGAGAAGGGGGTCTAACTATGGCTACACCTTC.

By share, this clonotype counts as medium-sized (0.01 to 0.1%). The chain combines TRBV6-5 with TRBJ1-1, with TRBD1 identical over 7 bases. The V gene's germline CDR1 is MNHEY and CDR2 SVGAGI. V lost 2 bases to trimming and J lost 7 bases; unmatched junction nucleotides: 7. The CDR3 consists of 14 residues. The CDR3 loop is CASSYLDRASEAFF. In DNA form, the CDR3 reads TGTGCCAGCAGTTACCTCGACAGGGCTAGTGAAGCTTTCTTT.

On this clonotype itself: Here the CDR3 omits its conserved ending phenylalanine or tryptophan, so a read error is the likely source. No DNA is shown, since the ends of the CDR3 on it are uncertain; the CDR3 is the one TCRdb lists. The chain links TRBV29-1 to TRBJ2-3; the tabulated D call, TRBD1, remains unverified against the DNA. Counting both end residues, the CDR3 totals 10 amino acids. The germline gives CDR1 SQVTM, CDR2 ANQGSEA. CDR3 region: CSVGKTGGYY.

In this sample, this clonotype turned up a few times. The chain joins TRBV15 to TRBJ2-3; no clear D. This CDR3 has 17 residues. Trimming cost V 0 bases and J 4 bases, with 17 bases left between them. Germline CDR1 and CDR2: LNHNV and YYDKDF (reference sequence). DNA for the CDR3: TGTGCCACCAGCAGAGATGGAACTCCTAGGTTCCCAGATACGCAGTATTTT. This translates into CATSRDGTPRFPDTQYF.

This clonotype was observed a single time. The rearrangement uses TRBV7-8 and TRBJ2-1; D ambiguous. Germline V gives CDR1 SGHVS, CDR2 FQNEAQ. There are 13 residues in the CDR3. Trimming cost V 1 base and J 6 bases, with 7 bases left between them. The CDR3 DNA reads TGTGCCAGCAGCTTAGAGACTGCCAATGAGCAGTTCTTC. It yields the protein CASSLETANEQFF.

The chain joins TRBV7-9 to TRBJ2-3; D may be TRBD2 (5 bases). V was shortened by 4 bases and J by 0 bases, with 14 bases between the two germline ends. This CDR3 is built from 16 residues. In germline, CDR1 is SEHNR, CDR2 FQNEAQ (reference sequence). In nucleotides, the CDR3 is TGTGCCAGCAGCTCTGGAGCGGCGACTAGCACAGATACGCAGTATTTT. Its translation is CASSSGAATSTDTQYF. The full variable domain, with the rest looked up from reference TRBV7-9 and TRBJ2-3, is DTGVSQNPRHKITKRGQNVTFRCDPISEHNRLYWYRQTLGQGPEFLTYFQNEAQLEKSRLLSDRFSAERPKGSFSTLEIQRTEQGDSAMYLCASSSGAATSTDTQYFGPGTRLTVL.

This rearrangement joins TRBV12-3 or TRBV12-4 to TRBJ2-1, with 12 bases lining up with TRBD2. Trimming removed 3 bases from V and 7 bases from J; junction bases left unmatched: 4. CDR3 size: 15 residues. CDR3 in amino acids: CASSFATSGRNEQFF. DNA for the CDR3: TGTGCCAGCAGTTTCGCAACTAGCGGGAGGAATGAGCAGTTCTTC.

By frequency in the sample, this clonotype is medium-sized. CDR3 residues: CSAPALAGANTGELFF. The CDR3, as DNA: TGCAGTGCGCCCGCCCTAGCGGGAGCAAACACCGGGGAGCTGTTTTTT. The V call is TRBV20-1, the J call TRBJ2-2; 10 bases map to TRBD2. With 6 bases clipped from V and 2 bases from J, the junction kept 9 bases outside the gene matches. Per germline, CDR1 DFQATT and CDR2 SNEGSKA (reference sequence). This CDR3 is 16 amino acids long.

This clonotype was recorded many times. J is TRBJ1-2 and V is TRBV5-1; D gene uncertain. V was shortened by 3 bases and J by 7 bases, with 13 bases between the two germline ends. Germline V gene sequence: CDR1 SGHRS, CDR2 YFSETQ. The CDR3 contains 13 residues. CDR3 nucleotides: TGCGCCAGCAGCTCGGTAGATTACGTTGGCTACACCTTC. Translating it yields CASSSVDYVGYTF.

This clonotype is a singleton in its sample. The junction departs from the called germline gene at one end, perhaps through a read error. This chain joins TRBV11-2 and TRBJ1-2; D call uncertain. The length of the CDR3 is 14 residues. The germline CDR1 and CDR2 sequences are SGHAT and FQNNGV. The CDR3 region is CASKGPGSNYGYTF. CDR3 nucleotides: TGCGCCAGCAAAGGTCCGGGATCTAACTATGGCTACACCTTC. Full variable domain (rest looked up from reference TRBV11-2 and TRBJ1-2): EAGVAQSPRYKIIEKRQSVAFWCNPISGHATLYWYQQILGQGPKLLIQFQNNGVVDDSQLPKDRFSAERLKGVDSTLKIQPAKLEDSAVYLCASKGPGSNYGYTFGSGTRLTVV.

This clonotype was counted at least ten times. The chain has TRBV6-1 and TRBJ2-7; D ambiguous. Germline V gene sequence: CDR1 MNHNS, CDR2 SASEGT. The CDR3 has 12 amino acids. Trimming removed 2 bases from V and 3 bases from J, with 5 bases in between. CDR3 region: CASSEYVYEQYF. DNA for the CDR3: TGTGCCAGCAGTGAATATGTCTACGAGCAGTACTTC.

There are a few counts of this clonotype. J is TRBJ1-5 and V is TRBV4-2, with TRBD1 identical over 10 bases. Germline V gene sequence: CDR1 LGHNA, CDR2 YNFKEQ. J gave up 8 bases and V 0 bases, and 7 bases lay outside the gene matches. The CDR3 is 16 amino acids. CDR3 amino acids: CASSQEAGQGRKPQHF. The CDR3 nucleotides read TGTGCCAGCAGCCAAGAAGCGGGACAGGGGCGTAAGCCCCAGCATTTT.

This clonotype showed up many times. This chain connects TRBV25-1 to TRBJ2-7; the match to TRBD1 covers 10 bases. The V gene's germline CDR1 is MGHDK and CDR2 SYGVNS. V gave up 2 bases and J gave up 5 bases; unmatched junction bases: 6. The CDR3 loop spans 15 amino acids. The CDR3 DNA follows: TGTGCCAGCAGTGAACCCACGACAGGGGGCCACGAGCAGTACTTC. Translation: CASSEPTTGGHEQYF.

In its sample, this clonotype was seen many times. This chain joins TRBV7-3 and TRBJ2-1; a weak D match, TRBD2 (5 bases). With 5 bases removed from V and 6 bases from J, the gap between germline ends came to 20 bases. Germline-derived CDR1 and CDR2 are SGHTA and FQGTGA. The CDR3 runs to 16 residues. Here the CDR3 reads CASSPAGGSPVNEQFF. The CDR3 bases are TGTGCCAGCAGCCCCGCCGGCGGGTCCCCAGTCAATGAGCAGTTCTTC.

This clonotype came up many times. This sequence joins TRBV24-1 and TRBJ1-5; 8 bases agree with TRBD1. V shed 3 bases and J 5 bases; nucleotides not matched to a gene: 5. Germline CDR1 is KGHDR and CDR2 is SFDVKD. This CDR3 has 15 residues. The CDR3 here is CATSDATGGDQPQHF. CDR3 DNA sequence: TGTGCCACCAGTGATGCAACAGGGGGAGATCAGCCCCAGCATTTT.

CDR3 sequence: CASSLAASWTYEQYF. The CDR3 nucleotides are TGCGCCAGCAGCTTGGCGGCGTCGTGGACCTACGAGCAGTACTTC. V usage is TRBV5-1 and J usage is TRBJ2-7, with unresolved D. V lost 0 bases to trimming and J lost 2 bases, with 12 bases between them. Germline V gene sequence: CDR1 SGHRS, CDR2 YFSETQ. The CDR3 extends over 15 amino acids.

DNA for the CDR3: TGTGCCAGCAGCTTAGGGCCGGTTGGCTACACCTTC. Translated: CASSLGPVGYTF. The chain uses TRBV7-8 and TRBJ1-2; D ambiguous. This CDR3 is 12 amino acids long. CDR1 is SGHVS, CDR2 FQNEAQ, per germline. Trimming cost V 1 base and J 7 bases, with 7 bases left between them.

Concerning this clonotype itself: One base away lies a much larger clone, so this may be a sequencing read error. Likely a read error: the CDR3 ends without its conserved phenylalanine or tryptophan. The chain uses TRBV10-3 and TRBJ2-7; TRBD1 matches 8 bases. The CDR3 spans 16 residues. Trimming took 6 bases from V and 0 from J; bases not matched to a gene: 10. The germline V gene has CDR1 ENHRY and CDR2 SYGVKD. CDR3 sequence (DNA): TGTGCCATCAGCAATAGGACAGGGCGGAGCTCCTACGAGCAGTACCTC. It is translated as CAISNRTGRSSYEQYL.

This clonotype was picked up a small number of times. The chain uses TRBV20-1 and TRBJ1-5; D call uncertain. Trimming took off 1 base at V and 5 bases at J, with 15 bases between the two ends. This CDR3 region has 15 residues. Germline CDR1 and CDR2: DFQATT and SNEGSKA (reference sequence). The CDR3 sequence: CSARVASEGYQPQHF. CDR3 sequence (DNA): TGCAGTGCTAGAGTGGCGTCGGAGGGTTATCAGCCCCAGCATTTT.

This clonotype was seen at least ten times. For the CDR3, the DNA is TGTGCCATCAGTGATCCAGGACTACCCAGCAATTACGAGCAGTACTTC. Protein: CAISDPGLPSNYEQYF. The chain combines TRBV10-3 with TRBJ2-7, with a weak D call TRBD2 (6 bases). Trimming stripped 3 bases from V and 4 bases from J, with 19 bases between. The CDR3 consists of 16 residues. Looked up from germline, CDR1 is ENHRY and CDR2 is SYGVKD.

This clonotype has more than one count but fewer than ten. One base away lies a much larger clone, so this may be a sequencing read error. V is TRBV4-1 and J is TRBJ2-1, with D unresolved. V gave up 4 bases and J gave up 4 bases, with 5 bases separating them. CDR3 length equals 12 residues. Per the germline V gene, CDR1 is MGHRA and CDR2 is YSYEKL. The DNA for the CDR3 is TGCGCCAGCAGCCGATCTTACAATGAGCAGTTCTTC. Protein product: CASSRSYNEQFF.

A few counts support this clonotype. The J gene is TRBJ1-1, the V gene TRBV20-1; weak D call: TRBD1 (6 bases). Germline CDR1 DFQATT, CDR2 SNEGSKA (reference sequence). V was clipped by 6 bases and J by 0 bases, with 20 bases between them. The CDR3 contains 16 residues. The CDR3 DNA is TGCAGTGCAACCCCGCTGGGGACACTTCTGAACACTGAAGCTTTCTTT. It translates to CSATPLGTLLNTEAFF.

This clonotype is medium-sized. The chain employs TRBV6-5 and TRBJ1-2; possibly TRBD1 for D (5 bases). Germline CDR1 is MNHEY and CDR2 is SVGAGI. The CDR3 covers 14 residues. Trimming cost V 2 bases and J 3 bases, with 10 bases left between them. The CDR3 nucleotides read TGTGCCAGCAGTTACAGGCCGGGGGACTATGGCTACACCTTC. This codes for CASSYRPGDYGYTF.

This clonotype was recorded a few times. The chain has TRBV5-6 and TRBJ2-1, with TRBD2 matching over 10 bases. The germline V gene has CDR1 SGHDT and CDR2 YYEEEE. After removal of 7 bases from V and 2 bases from J, the junction contained 9 bases not matched to a gene. CDR3 length: 16 residues. CDR3 protein: CASEGLGTSAYNEQFF. CDR3 bases: TGTGCCAGCGAGGGGCTCGGGACTAGCGCCTACAATGAGCAGTTCTTC.

A note on this clonotype: A junction boundary mismatches the germline segment, possibly from a read error. The chain has TRBV5-1 and TRBJ2-1; 8 bases map to TRBD1. Germline loops: CDR1 SGHRS, CDR2 YFSETQ. The length of the CDR3 is 15 residues. CDR3 residues: CASSLQQGAHNEQIF. CDR3 coding DNA: TGCGCCAGCAGCTTGCAGCAGGGGGCCCACAATGAGCAGATCTTC.

This clonotype turned up a few times. A single base separates this from a much larger clone, so it may be a read error. The CDR3 region is CASSPFRASSYNEQFF. The CDR3, as DNA: TGTGCCAGCAGTCCCTTCCGTGCGAGCTCCTACAATGAGCAGTTCTTC. The chain combines TRBV27 with TRBJ2-1; D not resolved. This CDR3 is 16 amino acids long. The V end lost 5 bases, the J end lost 0 bases, and 14 bases lay between the germline ends. Germline values: CDR1 MNHEY, CDR2 SMNVEV (reference sequence).